The rows below give T cell receptor beta chains drawn from one sample of a study of blood T cell repertoires in COVID-19. Data came from immunoSEQ multiplex PCR; TCRdb stores just in-frame clones and leaves some out. Of under 300,000 clones in the sample, about 81% were seen once. The sequencing input was peripheral blood. Receptors were obtained from a human donor with COVID-19, enrolled during active disease. The donor label of this sample is uncertain. CDR3s include the opening cysteine and the closing phenylalanine or tryptophan. Clone size is given for some rows only: seen once, a few or many times, or a class if the clone is expanded.

V gene: TRBV11-2
clone size: NA
J gene: TRBJ2-5
CDR3 protein: CASSYLRGAGKETQYF

V gene: TRBV19
clone size: few
J gene: TRBJ2-2
CDR3 protein: CASSIGFTAGELFF

V gene: TRBV19
clone size: NA
J gene: TRBJ1-5
CDR3 protein: CASSIGRGPTDAQHF

V gene: TRBV7-2
clone size: NA
J gene: TRBJ2-2
CDR3 protein: CASSTPGLAGGQGTGELFF

V gene: TRBV28
clone size: NA
J gene: TRBJ2-3
CDR3 protein: CASSSGQGHTDTQYF

V gene: TRBV20-1
clone size: NA
J gene: TRBJ1-3
CDR3 protein: CSASQTGWGNTIYF

V gene: TRBV12-3/TRBV12-4
clone size: NA
J gene: TRBJ2-1
CDR3 protein: CASSLAEGHEQFF

V gene: TRBV5-8
clone size: many
J gene: TRBJ2-7
CDR3 protein: CASTGLAGIYEQYF

V gene: TRBV19
clone size: NA
J gene: TRBJ1-5
CDR3 protein: CASSPRQSNQPQHF

V gene: TRBV5-4
clone size: NA
J gene: TRBJ2-1
CDR3 protein: CASSRSPLAGVSYNEQFF

V gene: TRBV11-3
clone size: NA
J gene: TRBJ2-1
CDR3 protein: CASSGGVSSGRNSYNEQFF

V gene: TRBV15
clone size: NA
J gene: TRBJ1-2
CDR3 protein: CATSRDLQGQGAGGYTF

V gene: TRBV9
clone size: NA
J gene: TRBJ1-1
CDR3 protein: CASSVVGQGGTEAFF

V gene: TRBV27
clone size: NA
J gene: TRBJ2-1
CDR3 protein: CASSLGTGPYNEQFF

V gene: TRBV5-5
clone size: NA
J gene: TRBJ2-7
CDR3 protein: CASSLVVTGGKTYEQYF

V gene: TRBV19
clone size: NA
J gene: TRBJ2-5
CDR3 protein: CASRTSGDQETQYF

V gene: TRBV7-2
clone size: NA
J gene: TRBJ1-4
CDR3 protein: CASSLGGGVGNEKLFF

V gene: TRBV27
clone size: NA
J gene: TRBJ2-5
CDR3 protein: CASSLSTTGGETQYF

V gene: TRBV15
clone size: NA
J gene: TRBJ2-3
CDR3 protein: CATSRVRGNTDTQYF

V gene: TRBV10-3
clone size: NA
J gene: TRBJ2-1
CDR3 protein: CAISVPAGRNTNHNEQFF

V gene: TRBV28
clone size: NA
J gene: TRBJ1-5
CDR3 protein: CASSPLRRGVQPQHF

V gene: TRBV28
clone size: NA
J gene: TRBJ1-6
CDR3 protein: CASRNQGYSYNSPLHF

V gene: TRBV5-1
clone size: NA
J gene: TRBJ2-7
CDR3 protein: CASSLAMSAGRYEQYF

V gene: TRBV6-6
clone size: NA
J gene: TRBJ1-1
CDR3 protein: CASSLDTPQYTEAFF

V gene: TRBV5-5
clone size: NA
J gene: TRBJ1-1
CDR3 protein: CASSLVYGGTEAFF

V gene: TRBV28
clone size: NA
J gene: TRBJ2-7
CDR3 protein: CASSYRMRGIYEQYF

V gene: TRBV7-2
clone size: NA
J gene: TRBJ1-2
CDR3 protein: CASSLVGGQGNYGYTF

V gene: TRBV6-2/TRBV6-3
clone size: NA
J gene: TRBJ2-4
CDR3 protein: CASSSHSSGRNIQYF

V gene: TRBV6-5
clone size: NA
J gene: TRBJ2-7
CDR3 protein: CASKSSGRIYEQYF

V gene: TRBV11-2
clone size: NA
J gene: TRBJ1-2
CDR3 protein: CASSLAGGAEGGYTF

V gene: TRBV5-1
clone size: once
J gene: TRBJ2-2
CDR3 protein: CASSPGRSGRTGELFF

V gene: TRBV6-6
clone size: NA
J gene: TRBJ2-7
CDR3 protein: CASREPSSAVVYEQYF

V gene: TRBV3-1/TRBV3-2
clone size: NA
J gene: TRBJ1-2
CDR3 protein: CASSQQGVDYGYTF

V gene: TRBV5-4
clone size: NA
J gene: TRBJ2-7
CDR3 protein: CASSMDRESYEQYF

V gene: TRBV15
clone size: NA
J gene: TRBJ1-2
CDR3 protein: CATSRGGWRPNYGYTF

V gene: TRBV4-2
clone size: once
J gene: TRBJ1-2
CDR3 protein: CASSQRTANYGYTF

V gene: TRBV7-3
clone size: NA
J gene: TRBJ2-1
CDR3 protein: CASSPGLAGENEQFF

V gene: TRBV7-2
clone size: NA
J gene: TRBJ2-7
CDR3 protein: CASRLSPGQGAREQYF

V gene: TRBV7-9
clone size: NA
J gene: TRBJ1-5
CDR3 protein: CASSLSGTGVRERDQPQHF

V gene: TRBV11-2
clone size: NA
J gene: TRBJ2-1
CDR3 protein: CASSARLAGMYNEQFF

V gene: TRBV6-1
clone size: once
J gene: TRBJ1-4
CDR3 protein: CASSEQGGWEKLFF